The source of this T cell receptor beta chain is a study of blood T cell repertoires in COVID-19. Across the whole study: Acute and convalescent COVID-19 specimens originated in the United States, Italy and Spain. Sample material is recorded as cDNA or gDNA derived from T cells, B-cell-depleted T cells, or PBMCs.

Authors' analysis steps: By means of reference gene primer amplification, nucleated cell counts were estimated. TCRdb's table, derived via immunoSEQ multiplex PCR, lists solely in-frame clones and lacks some. V and J calls and clone size come straight from that table; D and trimming were deduced from the DNA. This sample has about 140,000 clones; 88% occur once, and the top ten carry about 10%. The CDR3 sequence is 16 residues long. The V and J ends lost 4 bases and 6 bases respectively, with 21 bases between them. Germline CDR1 is SGHDT and CDR2 is YYEEEE. Sequenced: peripheral blood. The chain uses TRBV5-6 and TRBJ2-3; TRBD2 is a possible D gene (6 bases). This TCR was recovered from a man between 60 and 75 years old with active or convalescent COVID-19. The CDR3 region has the DNA TGTGCCAGCAGCCCCGGAGGGGCGACTTTTGAGGATACGCAGTATTTT. Translated: CASSPGGATFEDTQYF.